The present entry profiles one TCR beta chain with its context. Its recognized antigen is unknown. No much larger clonotype is one base removed from it; base qualities were not supplied. The data derive from a study of robustness of blood B and T cell sequencing listed by TCRdb under 2018. With regard to the full study: The goal of the study was to find out how much peripheral blood is required to reliably describe the TCRbeta and IgG repertoires of an individual. TCRbeta and IgG repertoires were quantified in each of the ten independently drawn blood samples. Two replicate TCRbeta cDNA libraries were prepared from one shared RNA pool from a single 10 ml draw, serving as technical replicates. Study-level results and caveats: EDTA tubes required immediate fractionation, limiting use in multi-site collections. Across technical replicate libraries, 94.8% of the top 10,000 TCRbeta clonotypes in one library were also found in the other. Evidence of cross-contamination, likely resulting from batch processing, was observed in one pair of TCRbeta libraries, and the UMI-sequence pairs shared between the two libraries were removed. Overlap of rare TCRbeta clonotypes did not improve with pooling tubes, implying much larger blood volumes would be needed to capture them. The 1,000 most abundant TCRbeta clonotypes from the pooled draws were found in every single 10 ml sample. TCRbeta rarefaction curves did not fully plateau, suggesting under-sequencing or many low-abundance clonotypes. Combining 3 or 4 tubes (roughly 29-45 ml blood) brought coverage of the top 10,000 TCRbeta clonotypes close to saturation.

The CDR3 spans 14 residues, from the cysteine through the phenylalanine. The CDR3 DNA has 42 bases and is translated from base 1. The germline V end is reduced by 5 bases and the J end by 4 bases; junction bases left unmatched: 6. The germline V gene specifies MNHNS as CDR1 and SASEGT as CDR2. TCRbeta repertoires were quantified from mRNA rather than genomic DNA, which captures expressed receptors. Without any cell sorting, leukocytes from the buffy coat were collected into Trizol, and RNA was extracted using the Direct-zol RNA MiniPrep Plus kit. To separate plasma, buffy coat and red blood cells, the EDTA blood tubes were centrifuged right away at 4 degrees C. Receptors were amplified or captured by PCR. Sequencer: Illumina MiSeq. Synthesis of cDNA relied on SMARTScribe reverse transcriptase together with a 5' template-switch oligo that added a universal priming site. Each cDNA molecule was tagged by a 12-nucleotide random unique molecular identifier (UMI) carried on the template-switch oligo. During reverse transcription, TCRbeta transcripts were targeted using chain-specific reverse primers. Leftover template-switch adapters were removed by uracil DNA glycosylase treatment, and cDNA was purified using a Qiagen MinElute kit. For the first PCR, KAPA HiFi HotStart ReadyMix was used for roughly 24 cycles, with amplification split across four 50 ul reactions containing step-out primers. First-round PCR products were gel-purified before further amplification. Illumina Nextera adapters were attached in a second roughly 8-cycle PCR, after which libraries were purified and pooled. A 50-nucleotide 5' read captured the UMI barcode for each TCRbeta molecule. The paper's data handling went like this. The MIGEC toolkit was used to group reads by UMI into consensus reads. Final reads were produced by merging forward and reverse consensus reads with PEAR. A custom decontamination script removed identical UMI-sequence pairs shared across libraries, treating them as cross-sample contamination. MIGMAP, a wrapper around IgBLAST, was used to carry out V(D)J assignment and CDR3 extraction. A TCR clonotype was defined as sharing the same V gene, J gene and CDR3 amino acid sequence, and CDR1 and CDR2 were not sequenced. TCRdb ran its own pipeline on the public reads, namely fastp trimming at Q25 and MiXCR clone calling, and kept in-frame beta chains. Entries that share a CDR3 protein sequence are merged under the most common genes and DNA. For this entry, the V and J calls and clone size follow TCRdb and not the study's own pipeline. The sample includes about 1,200 distinct CDR3 sequences, with about 78% observed a single time. The ten largest make up less than 45% of the sample.

Sequencing was performed on peripheral blood. The chain uses TRBV6-1 and TRBJ2-7, with 9 junctional bases fitting TRBD1. The clonotype was recovered from a human donor in good health. The CDR3 protein sequence reads: CASSRTGEGYEQYF. The sequence in DNA is TGTGCCAGCAGTCGGACAGGGGAGGGGTACGAGCAGTACTTC.